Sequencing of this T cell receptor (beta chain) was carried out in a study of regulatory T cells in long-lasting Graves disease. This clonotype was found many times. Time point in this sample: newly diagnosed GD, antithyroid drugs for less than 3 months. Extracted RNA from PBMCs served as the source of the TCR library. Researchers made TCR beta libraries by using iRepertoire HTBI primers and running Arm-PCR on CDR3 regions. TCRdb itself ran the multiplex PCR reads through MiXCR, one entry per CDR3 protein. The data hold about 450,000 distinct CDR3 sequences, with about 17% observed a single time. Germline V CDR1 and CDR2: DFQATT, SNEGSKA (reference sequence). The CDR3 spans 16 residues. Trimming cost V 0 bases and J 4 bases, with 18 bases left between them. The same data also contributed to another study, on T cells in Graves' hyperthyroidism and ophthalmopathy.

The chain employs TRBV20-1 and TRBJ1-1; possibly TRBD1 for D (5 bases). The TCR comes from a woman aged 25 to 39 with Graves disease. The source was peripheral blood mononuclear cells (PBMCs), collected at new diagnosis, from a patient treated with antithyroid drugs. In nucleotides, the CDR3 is TGCAGTGCTAGAGACATCTTGGGGGGAGAGGGCACTGAAGCTTTCTTT. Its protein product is CSARDILGGEGTEAFF.